Described below is a single T cell receptor beta chain sequence and its context. Its antigen is still unknown. The sample belongs to a study of lymphopenia after photon versus proton radiotherapy. Findings and limits, study-wide: After the lymphocyte nadir, photon-treated repertoires showed oligoclonal expansion, especially of CD8+ Temra cells. Proton therapy kept repertoires fairly stable, unlike photons, which gained effector/memory cells. A bigger post-nadir fall in TCR diversity correlated inversely with survival time in deceased patients.

This CDR3 is 16 amino acids long. CDR1 is MNHEY, CDR2 SVGAGI, per germline. The J segment lost 2 bases and the V segment lost 2 bases, leaving 5 bases of the junction unmatched. Assay: immunoSEQ multiplex PCR; the TCRdb copy retains only in-frame clones and omits some. This table has 25,000 to 30,000 clones, about 87% appearing once. This sequence joins TRBV6-5 and TRBJ1-3; TRBD1 matches at 8 bases. This receptor was obtained from a man aged 50 or older with gastric cancer. Sequencing was performed on peripheral blood, taken from a patient treated with photon-based radiotherapy. CDR3 protein: CASSYTTGVTGNTIYF. The CDR3, as DNA: TGTGCCAGCAGTTACACGACAGGGGTCACTGGAAACACCATATATTTT.